This entry lists 2 T cell receptor beta chains sequenced from one sample in a study of cytomegalovirus exposure and HLA in healthy donors. PCR involved 60 Vbeta and 13 Jbeta primers. Measured with immunoSEQ multiplex PCR; TCRdb has only the in-frame clones, and not every one. The sample holds about 200,000 clones; around 78% are singletons and the top ten take around 1.9%. The sequenced sample consisted of PBMCs. These receptors all stem from a man younger than 45 in good health and CMV-seronegative.

The gene calls are TRBV6-6 and TRBJ1-2, with 7 bases aligning to TRBD1. This CDR3 region has 14 residues. Trimming removed 6 bases from V and 8 bases from J; junction bases left unmatched: 12. The germline V gene encodes CDR1 MNHNY and CDR2 SVGAGI (reference sequence). The CDR3 DNA sequence: TGTGCCAGCAGAGACCAACAACAGGGGTACGGCTACACCTTC. Encoded protein: CASRDQQQGYGYTF.

This clone was seen only a few times. The chain employs TRBV10-3 and TRBJ1-5; 9 bases line up with TRBD1. The CDR3 is 16 residues long. Germline CDR1 and CDR2: ENHRY and SYGVKD. Trimming at V came to 7 bases and at J to 3 bases, leaving 10 bases not matched to a gene. The CDR3 reads CAIKVTGTGINQPQHF. The CDR3 DNA sequence: TGTGCCATCAAGGTAACCGGGACAGGGATCAATCAGCCCCAGCATTTT.